Below, one T cell receptor beta chain is given with its context. The antigen is unknown. The data were obtained in a study of Ad26.COV2.S vaccination and SARS-CoV-2 variants. Generated by immunoSEQ multiplex PCR, the TCRdb table keeps only in-frame clones and is missing some. The sample records fewer than 400,000 clones, roughly 90% being singletons. Treatment described: approximately 18 received Ad26.COV2.S at low or high dose, single or two shots; 5 received placebo; per-sample allocation not given. Specimens were obtained on day 63 following the first vaccine or placebo injection. J lost 7 bases, V lost 0 bases, and 5 bases had no gene match. Germline-derived CDR1 and CDR2 are SGHTA and FQGTGA. CDR3 length: 14 residues. General study findings and limits: Breadth and depth estimates from TCRs may understate total T cell responses.

The source is a person aged 18-60 years who received the Ad26.COV2.S COVID-19 vaccine or a placebo. V usage is TRBV7-3 and J usage is TRBJ1-1; 7 nucleotides line up with TRBD1. The input for sequencing was peripheral blood, taken in a trial of Ad26.COV2.S vaccine versus placebo. In nucleotides, the CDR3 is TGTGCCAGCAGCTTAACGAGGGACAGTCGTGAAGCTTTCTTT. This encodes CASSLTRDSREAFF.